This entry lists 22 T cell receptor beta chains sequenced from one sample in a study of vaccination effects on CD4 cells after COVID-19. Their specific antigens are unknown. Repertoires were generated with immunoSEQ multiplex PCR, while TCRdb's copy carries only in-frame clones and drops some. The sample carries tens of thousands of clones, 73% recorded once. Culture proceeded for approximately nine days, and CD4+ T cells were then isolated. Participants were given two doses of BNT162b2 or mRNA-1273 vaccine. This sample comprised CD4+ T cells from PBMCs cultured without peptide, obtained after COVID-19 vaccination. The receptors derive from a human donor who received a COVID-19 vaccine.

The V gene is TRBV9, the J gene TRBJ2-3; TRBD2 matches 7 bases. CDR3 length: 16 amino acids. V trimming: 0 bases; J trimming: 4 bases; junction bases outside the gene matches: 8. Per the germline V gene, CDR1 is SGDLS and CDR2 is YYNGEE. The CDR3 here is CASSVGSGGGADTQYF. The CDR3 DNA is TGTGCCAGCAGCGTAGGATCGGGGGGAGGTGCAGATACGCAGTATTTT.

The table lists this clone with a few counts. The chain combines TRBV5-1 with TRBJ1-4, with D possibly TRBD1 on 6 matching bases. Germline CDR1 SGHRS, CDR2 YFSETQ. The CDR3 sequence is 15 residues long. Trimming stripped 0 bases from V and 8 bases from J, with 14 bases between. The CDR3 here is CASSLERGLREKLFF. In DNA, the CDR3 is TGCGCCAGCAGCTTGGAAAGGGGGTTGCGAGAAAAACTGTTTTTT.

The V call is TRBV3-1 (or the pseudogene TRBV3-2), the J call TRBJ2-5; D not resolved. Germline V lookup: CDR1 LGHDT, CDR2 YNNKEL (reference sequence). This CDR3 is 13 amino acids long. V gave up 3 bases and J gave up 5 bases, with 10 bases separating them. CDR3: CASSHLSEETQYF. The CDR3 DNA follows: TGTGCCAGCAGCCATCTCTCAGAGGAGACCCAGTACTTC.

The J gene is TRBJ2-3, the V gene TRBV2; D is possibly TRBD1 (6 bases). Germline lookup yields CDR1 SNHLY and CDR2 FYNNEI. Trimming pared 1 base from V and 8 bases from J, leaving 22 bases between. CDR3 length: 17 amino acids. The CDR3, as DNA: TGTGCCAGCAGTGAAGGTTTGGACAGACCTTCCGCCAGTACGCAGTATTTT. Its protein is CASSEGLDRPSASTQYF.

The chain employs TRBV11-2 and TRBJ2-7; TRBD2 is a possible D gene (6 bases). In germline, CDR1 is SGHAT, CDR2 FQNNGV. Trimming took off 7 bases at V and 0 bases at J, with 13 bases between the two ends. The CDR3 is 14 amino acids. The CDR3 region has the DNA TGTGCCAGCACAGATTACGGGAGCTCCTACGAGCAGTACGTC. It translates to CASTDYGSSYEQYV.

The J gene is TRBJ1-2, the V gene TRBV4-1, with a tentative D call TRBD1 (6 bases). The CDR3 extends over 19 amino acids. Germline loops: CDR1 MGHRA, CDR2 YSYEKL. V lost 0 bases and J 2 bases, leaving 22 bases between the germline ends. The CDR3 DNA reads TGCGCCAGCAGCCAAGATAGGTTTTTTATTAGGGACAACAACTATGGCTACACCTTC. Translating it yields CASSQDRFFIRDNNYGYTF.

This sequence joins TRBV7-7 and TRBJ2-1; D uncertain. The V gene's germline CDR1 is SSHAT and CDR2 FNYEAQ (reference sequence). The CDR3 is 13 residues long. The V and J ends lost 1 base and 7 bases respectively, with 8 bases between them. CDR3 region: CASSLDALNEQFF. Written as DNA, the CDR3 is TGTGCCAGCAGCTTAGACGCGTTGAATGAGCAGTTCTTC.

This clone was counted a few times. This chain links TRBV27 with TRBJ1-5, with no clear D. Trimming stripped 2 bases from V and 5 bases from J, with 7 bases between. The CDR3 has 13 residues. The germline V gene encodes CDR1 MNHEY and CDR2 SMNVEV (reference sequence). CDR3 region: CASSLNGYQPQHF. The CDR3 DNA sequence: TGTGCCAGCAGTTTAAATGGGTATCAGCCCCAGCATTTT.

The chain joins TRBV10-1 to TRBJ2-2; 7 bases fit TRBD2. Per germline, CDR1 WNHNN and CDR2 SYGVQD (reference sequence). Unmatched junction bases numbered 2, after V lost 4 bases and J lost 6 bases. The CDR3 runs to 13 residues. The CDR3 spells CASSAGRAGELFF. CDR3 coding DNA: TGCGCCAGCAGTGCAGGGAGGGCCGGGGAGCTGTTTTTT.

This chain links TRBV6-5 with TRBJ1-6, with a tentative D call TRBD1 (6 bases). Trimming shortened V by 6 bases and J by 5 bases, and 14 bases separated the two germline ends. CDR1 and CDR2 (germline): MNHEY, SVGAGI. CDR3 length: 15 amino acids. The CDR3 loop reads CASRLTGLNNSPLHF. The CDR3 nucleotides read TGTGCCAGCAGGCTGACAGGACTTAATAATTCACCCCTCCACTTT.

The chain employs TRBV18 and TRBJ2-5, with D possibly matching TRBD2 (7 bases). The ends were cut back, 3 bases at V and 4 bases at J, with 18 bases in the middle. Per germline, CDR1 KGHSH and CDR2 LQKENI. CDR3 length: 16 residues. The CDR3 loop reads CASSPVGGRLGETQYF. The CDR3 DNA reads TGTGCCAGCTCACCGGTGGGGGGGCGCCTGGGAGAGACCCAGTACTTC.

V gene TRBV3-1 (or the pseudogene TRBV3-2) combines with J gene TRBJ1-2; D ambiguous. The CDR3 is 14 residues long. The germline CDR1 and CDR2 sequences are LGHDT and YNNKEL (reference sequence). V gave up 1 base and J gave up 7 bases, with 13 bases separating them. The CDR3 reads CASSQGGAAIGYTF. Here the CDR3 DNA reads TGTGCCAGCAGCCAAGGGGGTGCCGCCATTGGCTACACCTTC.

V and J are TRBV11-3 and TRBJ2-2, with TRBD2 matching over 7 bases. This CDR3 region has 13 residues. In germline, CDR1 is SGHNT, CDR2 YENEEA. V dropped 8 bases and J dropped 2; count of bases not matched to a gene: 2. In nucleotides, the CDR3 is TGTGCCAGCGGGGGGGAAAACACCGGGGAGCTGTTTTTT. Translation gives CASGGENTGELFF.

J is TRBJ1-1 and V is TRBV9, with unresolved D. Trimming shortened V by 0 bases and J by 0 bases, and 9 bases separated the two germline ends. From germline, CDR1 is SGDLS and CDR2 YYNGEE. The length of the CDR3 is 15 residues. The CDR3 spells CASSVVRSLNTEAFF. The CDR3 DNA reads TGTGCCAGCAGCGTAGTCAGGTCATTGAACACTGAAGCTTTCTTT.

This clone was counted a few times. The rearrangement links TRBV18 to TRBJ1-1; no clear D. The CDR3 runs to 14 residues. In germline, CDR1 is KGHSH, CDR2 LQKENI. V dropped 3 bases and J dropped 2 bases, with 10 bases sitting between them. Written as DNA, the CDR3 is TGTGCCAGCTCACCTTCTACAACCAACACTGAAGCTTTCTTT. Amino acids: CASSPSTTNTEAFF.

The chain couples TRBV7-8 to TRBJ2-3; the D gene could be TRBD1 or TRBD2 (6 bases each). The V end lost 2 bases, the J end lost 0 bases, and 12 bases lay between the germline ends. Germline CDR1 SGHVS, CDR2 FQNEAQ. There are 16 residues in the CDR3. CDR3 DNA sequence: TGTGCCAGCAGCTTAACGGGGGCGACCAGCACAGATACGCAGTATTTT. The encoded protein is CASSLTGATSTDTQYF.

The CDR3 sequence is CASSPRGTGKKDTEAFF. CDR3 sequence (DNA): TGTGCCAGCTCCCCCAGGGGGACAGGGAAGAAAGACACTGAAGCTTTCTTT. This chain links TRBV18 with TRBJ1-1, with 9 bases aligning to TRBD1. The CDR3 has 17 residues. Germline values: CDR1 KGHSH, CDR2 LQKENI. The V segment lost 6 bases and the J segment 3 bases; nucleotides outside the gene matches: 14.

The chain is built from TRBV20-1 and TRBJ2-2, with D possibly called TRBD1 or TRBD2 (5 bases each). V lost 3 bases to trimming and J lost 5 bases, with 22 bases between them. This CDR3 is built from 17 residues. The germline V gene has CDR1 DFQATT and CDR2 SNEGSKA (reference sequence). CDR3 sequence (DNA): TGCAGTGCTAGTCTTTGGGGGAGATCCGAGGCGACCGGGGAGCTGTTTTTT. Translated, it gives CSASLWGRSEATGELFF.

The chain uses TRBV6-1 and TRBJ1-6, with D perhaps TRBD1 (5 bases). Germline CDR1 MNHNS, CDR2 SASEGT. Trimming cost V 2 bases and J 18 bases, with 17 bases left between them. This CDR3 contains 13 residues. This CDR3 reads CASSEPGGRATHF. Here the CDR3 DNA reads TGTGCCAGCAGTGAACCCGGGGGGAGGGCGACCCACTTT.

This rearrangement joins TRBV11-3 to TRBJ2-1, with 8 bases identical to TRBD2. CDR1 SGHNT and CDR2 YENEEA come from the germline V gene. Trimming took 5 bases from V and 5 from J; bases not matched to a gene: 11. The CDR3 contains 16 residues. The CDR3 DNA sequence: TGTGCCAGCAGCCCAGGATGGCGGGGGGACAACAATGAGCAGTTCTTC. Translation: CASSPGWRGDNNEQFF.

In its sample, this clone was seen a few times. The chain couples TRBV27 to TRBJ2-5; 10 bases are a match to TRBD1. The CDR3 has 15 residues. Per the germline V gene, CDR1 is MNHEY and CDR2 is SMNVEV (reference sequence). V lost 6 bases to trimming and J lost 5 bases; unmatched junction nucleotides: 9. The DNA for the CDR3 is TGTGCCAGCAGCCGTAGACAGGGGGCCGGGGAGACCCAGTACTTC. Amino acids: CASSRRQGAGETQYF.

The chain couples TRBV7-8 to TRBJ2-5, with 10 bases fitting TRBD2. The V gene end was trimmed by 7 bases and the J gene end by 4 bases; junction bases not matched to a gene: 15. The CDR3 has 17 amino acids. CDR1 SGHVS and CDR2 FQNEAQ come from the germline V gene. This CDR3 reads CASIPGLASPARETQYF. DNA of the CDR3: TGTGCCAGCATCCCGGGACTAGCGTCCCCCGCGAGAGAGACCCAGTACTTC.